This is a list of T cell receptor beta chains from one sample in a study of regulatory T cells in long-lasting Graves disease. Each CDR3 protein gets one entry after TCRdb re-called the multiplex PCR reads with MiXCR. The sample consists of 700,000 or so distinct CDR3 sequences, about 30% of them appearing once. The starting material was peripheral blood mononuclear cells (PBMCs), obtained when the disease was refractory, from a patient treated with antithyroid drugs. All receptors derive from a female donor with Graves disease. CDR3s leave out the opening cysteine and the closing phenylalanine or tryptophan. A D gene is named only where the DNA matches it firmly.

>TRBV12-3/TRBV12-4|TRBJ1-4|12|.
ASSFRGTNEKLF
>TRBV19|TRBJ2-7|13|.
ASKSRPSPSYEQY
>TRBV20-1|TRBJ1-1|10|.
SARDPGTEAF
>TRBV19|TRBJ1-2|11|.
ASAGGSGYGYT
>TRBV6-5|TRBJ2-1|12|TRBD1
ASSYDRGHDEQF
>TRBV6-1|TRBJ1-2|9|TRBD1
ASGDSYGYT
>TRBV3-1|TRBJ1-1|11|.
ASSQDIATEAF
>TRBV5-1|TRBJ1-1|11|.
ASSRVPATEAF
>TRBV11-2|TRBJ2-7|16|TRBD2
ASSLALLAGGGFLEQY
>TRBV10-3|TRBJ1-1|12|.
AITRDGMNTEAF
>TRBV7-2|TRBJ1-6|14|.
ASSLDRTPGNSPLH
>TRBV30|TRBJ1-5|13|.
AWRLGTSSNQPQH
>TRBV28|TRBJ1-5|14|TRBD1
ATFRQGGGGNQPQH
>TRBV15|TRBJ2-1|15|.
ATSRDSEGPSYNEQF
>TRBV30|TRBJ2-5|14|TRBD2
AWSVETAGGLETQY
>TRBV12-3/TRBV12-4|TRBJ1-2|13|TRBD1
ASSPSGTDPYGYT
>TRBV12-3/TRBV12-4|TRBJ2-5|13|.
ASSLAPDGQETQY
>TRBV4-1|TRBJ1-4|15|TRBD1
ASSPEGTGGAWEKLF
>TRBV28|TRBJ2-2|17|.
ASSPIFPIGSPNTGELF
>TRBV11-2|TRBJ2-7|9|.
ASSLDYEQY
>TRBV5-1|TRBJ2-2|13|.
ASSSGLQNTGELF
>TRBV11-2|TRBJ1-4|14|.
ASSLGPGVRDEKLF
>TRBV27|TRBJ1-2|11|.
ASSLMGAGGYT
>TRBV30|TRBJ1-2|14|TRBD1
AWSGDLDRGRGGYT
>TRBV6-1|TRBJ1-1|12|.
ASNPQGLHTEAF
>TRBV20-1|TRBJ1-2|11|.
SASRRELYGYT
>TRBV29-1|TRBJ2-2|12|.
SVVAGSRIGELF
>TRBV11-2|TRBJ2-1|12|.
ASSRSGTNNEQF
>TRBV19|TRBJ2-5|16|TRBD2
ASSIGARRASGKETQY
>TRBV12-3/TRBV12-4|TRBJ1-3|8|.
ASSLNTIY
>TRBV6-1|TRBJ2-7|13|.
ASSEIGDPRHEQY
>TRBV19|TRBJ1-1|12|.
ASSIARAETEAF
>TRBV25-1|TRBJ1-6|10|.
ASSDAGEPLH
>TRBV2|TRBJ1-5|12|.
ASSDSGGNQPQH
>TRBV6-1|TRBJ1-5|12|.
ASSPTGSDQPQH
>TRBV5-1|TRBJ1-2|11|.
ASSLGQSYGYT
>TRBV20-1|TRBJ2-5|13|TRBD2
SASGNGRYQETQY
>TRBV20-1|TRBJ2-3|9|.
SAGATDTQY
>TRBV5-1|TRBJ2-5|12|.
ASSYSGDQETQY
>TRBV28|TRBJ2-2|11|TRBD2
ASKIAGTGELF
>TRBV6-2/TRBV6-3|TRBJ1-1|12|.
ASSYLGGDTEAF
>TRBV12-3/TRBV12-4|TRBJ1-4|13|.
ASSLALGQDEKLF
>TRBV12-3/TRBV12-4|TRBJ2-1|14|.
ASKPGTSHLGNEQF
>TRBV15|TRBJ1-1|12|.
ATSRAAWTSEAF
>TRBV10-1|TRBJ2-1|11|.
ASSVGGPGRQF
>TRBV5-5|TRBJ1-1|12|.
ASSLRQDRTEAF
>TRBV10-2|TRBJ1-1|13|TRBD1
ASSALGQVNTEAF
>TRBV29-1|TRBJ1-2|12|.
SVESTGLNYGYT
>TRBV15|TRBJ1-6|13|.
ATSRGTGGDSPLH
>TRBV30|TRBJ2-7|12|.
AWSAMQGRNEQY
>TRBV5-1|TRBJ1-2|11|.
ASSIGANYGYT
>TRBV6-9|TRBJ1-5|12|TRBD1
ASSYQGQGMPQH
>TRBV5-1|TRBJ1-6|16|TRBD1
ASSLGQGPLQYNSPLH
>TRBV5-1|TRBJ2-7|14|.
ASTDLWGGTNYEQY
>TRBV27|TRBJ2-2|14|TRBD2
ASSVLAGEGTGELF
>TRBV7-2|TRBJ1-6|12|.
ASRVDTRNSPLH
>TRBV10-3|TRBJ1-2|13|TRBD1
AISEPTPGQGAWT
>TRBV19|TRBJ1-2|13|.
ASLPGGIYNYGYT
>TRBV3-1|TRBJ1-1|14|TRBD1
ASSQETGLGNTEAF
>TRBV12-3/TRBV12-4|TRBJ1-1|12|TRBD1
ASRETGSNTEAF